This T cell receptor beta chain was documented in a study of blood T cell repertoires in COVID-19. Background on the study: PBMCs, B-cell-depleted T cells, or T cells provided the cDNA or gDNA that made up the material.

The CDR3 extends over 15 amino acids. Trimming pared 2 bases from V and 2 bases from J, leaving 10 bases between. Germline CDR1 and CDR2: MDHEN and SYDVKM. Assay: immunoSEQ multiplex PCR; the TCRdb copy retains only in-frame clones and omits some. The profile shows around 190,000 clones, less than 90% of them singletons. Enrolled during active infection, Seattle patients were then followed longitudinally. V and J are TRBV28 and TRBJ1-5, with unresolved D. This clonotype was sampled from a woman aged 70-85 years with COVID-19, enrolled during active disease. The sample consisted of peripheral blood. The CDR3 is CASSLHPGGNQPQHF. The CDR3 DNA is TGTGCCAGCAGTTTACATCCCGGGGGCAATCAGCCCCAGCATTTT.